These 27 T cell receptor beta chains were sequenced from one sample in a study of somatic mutations in cytotoxic T cells in rheumatoid arthritis (dated by TCRdb to 2016 to 2017). The library was produced with the immunoSEQ multiplex PCR assay. The immuneACCESS repertoire file appears here via TCRdb, limited to in-frame rearrangements. These files lack a portion of the clones; in checked studies, under half of the deficit traces to unresolved V genes, and the cause of the others is not known. Here the sample has almost 15,000 clones; approximately 77% occur a single time. About 10% of the sample goes to the ten largest clones. Sequencing was carried out using CD8+ T cells sorted from blood. These receptor sequences come from an adult with rheumatoid arthritis.

The V and J genes are TRBV11-2 and TRBJ1-2, with D possibly being TRBD1 (6 bases). The CDR3 is 14 amino acids. V shed 3 bases and J shed 6 bases, with 14 bases lying between them. Germline loops: CDR1 SGHAT, CDR2 FQNNGV. CDR3 residues: CASSLWGRDNGYTF. In nucleotides, the CDR3 is TGTGCCAGCAGCTTGTGGGGCAGGGACAATGGCTACACCTTC.

This chain links TRBV11-2 with TRBJ1-2; D remains ambiguous. V was trimmed by 4 bases and J by 0 bases, leaving 9 bases between them. The CDR3 is made up of 14 amino acids. Germline CDR1 is SGHAT and CDR2 is FQNNGV. The chain's CDR3 is CASSSPGTNYGYTF. CDR3 DNA sequence: TGTGCCAGCAGCTCCCCGGGTACTAACTATGGCTACACCTTC. The full variable domain, its missing parts supplied by reference TRBV11-2 and TRBJ1-2, is EAGVAQSPRYKIIEKRQSVAFWCNPISGHATLYWYQQILGQGPKLLIQFQNNGVVDDSQLPKDRFSAERLKGVDSTLKIQPAKLEDSAVYLCASSSPGTNYGYTFGSGTRLTVV.

The V call is TRBV2, the J call TRBJ2-1; 12 bases are a match to TRBD2. Trimming at V came to 7 bases and at J to 0 bases, leaving 4 bases not matched to a gene. This CDR3 spans 16 amino acids. Germline loops: CDR1 SNHLY, CDR2 FYNNEI. In DNA, the CDR3 is TGTGCCAGCAATAAGGGACTAGCGGGCTCCTACAATGAGCAGTTCTTC. It yields the protein CASNKGLAGSYNEQFF.

J is TRBJ2-1 and V is TRBV9; the D gene is possibly TRBD2 (6 bases). This CDR3 is 14 amino acids long. Germline loops: CDR1 SGDLS, CDR2 YYNGEE. V lost 0 bases to trimming and J lost 8 bases, with 12 bases between them. The CDR3 DNA reads as TGTGCCAGCAGCGTAGATGGGGGAGGCGATGAGCAGTTCTTC. Translation gives CASSVDGGGDEQFF. The full variable domain, rest sourced from reference TRBV9 and TRBJ2-1, is DSGVTQTPKHLITATGQRVTLRCSPRSGDLSVYWYQQSLDQGLQFLIQYYNGEERAKGNILERFSAQQFPDLHSELNLSSLELGDSALYFCASSVDGGGDEQFFGPGTRLTVL.

V usage is TRBV7-2 and J usage is TRBJ2-1; D is undetermined. Per the germline V gene, CDR1 is SGHTA and CDR2 is FQGNSA. The CDR3 is 11 residues long. V lost 5 bases to trimming and J lost 7 bases, with 6 bases between them. The CDR3 DNA reads TGTGCCAGCAGCGCCCAAAATGAGCAGTTCTTC. Translating it yields CASSAQNEQFF.

The V and J genes are TRBV27 and TRBJ2-6, with D hard to call. V lost 2 bases and J 3 bases, leaving 5 bases between the germline ends. Germline CDR1 MNHEY, CDR2 SMNVEV (reference sequence). CDR3 length: 14 amino acids. The CDR3 is CASSLERGANVLTF. The CDR3 nucleotides read TGTGCCAGCAGTTTAGAGCGTGGGGCCAACGTCCTGACTTTC. Complete variable domain (other parts from reference TRBV27 and TRBJ2-6): EAQVTQNPRYLITVTGKKLTVTCSQNMNHEYMSWYRQDPGLGLRQIYYSMNVEVTDKGDVPEGYKVSRKEKRNFPLILESPSPNQTSLYFCASSLERGANVLTFGAGSRLTVL.

The J gene is TRBJ2-1, the V gene TRBV5-1; weak D call: TRBD1 (5 bases). This CDR3 is built from 16 residues. Germline CDR1 and CDR2: SGHRS and YFSETQ. V was trimmed by 2 bases and J by 2 bases, leaving 14 bases between them. The CDR3 region is CASSLGPQGTYNEQFF. DNA for the CDR3: TGCGCCAGCAGCTTAGGACCCCAGGGAACCTACAATGAGCAGTTCTTC. Complete variable domain (other parts from reference TRBV5-1 and TRBJ2-1): KAGVTQTPRYLIKTRGQQVTLSCSPISGHRSVSWYQQTPGQGLQFLFEYFSETQRNKGNFPGRFSGRQFSNSRSEMNVSTLELGDSALYLCASSLGPQGTYNEQFFGPGTRLTVL.

This chain joins TRBV4-1 and TRBJ2-7; 8 bases line up with TRBD1. Trimming removed 3 bases from V and 5 bases from J; junction bases left unmatched: 3. CDR1 and CDR2 from the germline V gene are MGHRA and YSYEKL. The CDR3 is 13 residues long. The CDR3 DNA follows: TGCGCCAGCAGCCACGACAGGGGCCACGAGCAGTACTTC. As protein: CASSHDRGHEQYF.

This clone was seen a few times. The V gene is TRBV18, the J gene TRBJ2-2; perhaps TRBD2 as D (6 bases). Germline CDR1 is KGHSH and CDR2 is LQKENI. The CDR3 consists of 17 residues. Trimming pared 2 bases from V and 4 bases from J, leaving 17 bases between. The CDR3 spells CASSPVGEVVATGELFF. The CDR3 nucleotides are TGTGCCAGCTCACCAGTAGGGGAGGTCGTCGCCACCGGGGAGCTGTTTTTT.

The chain uses TRBV6-6 and TRBJ2-7; D ambiguous. Deletions cut 2 bases from V and 6 bases from J, with 11 bases between. Germline loops: CDR1 MNHNY, CDR2 SVGAGI (reference sequence). CDR3 length: 13 amino acids. The CDR3 nucleotides read TGTGCCAGCAGTTACGAAGGGCCCCGCGAGCAGTACTTC. Its protein is CASSYEGPREQYF.

This clone was counted between two and nine times. This chain joins TRBV4-1 and TRBJ1-2; 7 positions match TRBD1. The CDR3 totals 16 residues. V lost 1 base and J lost 7; bases outside the gene matches: 12. CDR1 is MGHRA, CDR2 YSYEKL, per germline. CDR3 loop: CASSQAHPTGSLGYTF. DNA for the CDR3: TGCGCCAGCAGCCAAGCCCACCCGACAGGGTCTCTTGGCTACACCTTC.

This clone was picked up a small number of times. V is TRBV7-9 and J is TRBJ1-2, with D perhaps matching TRBD1 (6 bases). The CDR3 sequence is 15 residues long. The germline gives CDR1 SEHNR, CDR2 FQNEAQ (reference sequence). V was trimmed by 1 base and J by 6 bases, leaving 15 bases between them. CDR3 DNA: TGTGCCAGCAGCTTAGTCAACAGGGATGTGGATGGCTACACCTTC. Translation gives CASSLVNRDVDGYTF.

There are a few counts of this clone. The chain recombines TRBV13 with TRBJ1-1; D ambiguous. V was cut by 6 bases and J by 3 bases, with 8 bases left in between. There are 12 residues in the CDR3. Germline V lookup: CDR1 PRHDT, CDR2 FYEKMQ (reference sequence). For the CDR3, the DNA is TGTGCCAGCAGTTATGGGGACACTGAAGCTTTCTTT. Translated: CASSYGDTEAFF.

The CDR3 protein is CATWTGGLYEQYF. The CDR3 DNA reads as TGTGCTACTTGGACAGGGGGATTATACGAGCAGTACTTC. The chain combines TRBV12-5 with TRBJ2-7, with TRBD1 identical over 10 bases. The CDR3 is 13 residues long. V lost 10 bases and J lost 4; bases outside the gene matches: 7. Germline-derived CDR1 and CDR2 are LGHNT and FRNRAP.

J is TRBJ2-3 and V is TRBV5-6; the match to TRBD2 covers 8 bases. Germline V gene lookup returns CDR1 SGHDT and CDR2 YYEEEE. V lost 3 bases, J lost 5 bases, and 11 bases stayed unmatched. This CDR3 region has 16 residues. CDR3 sequence reads: CASSSISGGRKDTQYF. The CDR3 bases are TGTGCCAGCAGCTCCATCAGCGGGGGTCGAAAAGATACGCAGTATTTT. Drawing the rest from reference TRBV5-6 and TRBJ2-3, the complete variable domain is DAGVTQSPTHLIKTRGQQVTLRCSPKSGHDTVSWYQQALGQGPQFIFQYYEEEERQRGNFPDRFSGHQFPNYSSELNVNALLLGDSALYLCASSSISGGRKDTQYFGPGTRLTVL.

The rearrangement uses TRBV4-2 and TRBJ2-7; D gene unclear. In germline, CDR1 is LGHNA, CDR2 YNFKEQ. The CDR3 extends over 14 amino acids. Trimming removed 4 bases from V and 5 bases from J, with 15 bases in between. CDR3 nucleotides: TGTGCCAGCAGCCCCGGGTGGTCGGGTAACGAGCAGTACTTC. This translates into CASSPGWSGNEQYF.

The rearrangement links TRBV4-2 to TRBJ2-3; D is perhaps TRBD2 (5 bases). V gave up 1 base and J gave up 8 bases, with 10 bases separating them. Germline V gives CDR1 LGHNA, CDR2 YNFKEQ. This CDR3 contains 13 residues. CDR3 loop: CASSQGGATTQYF. The CDR3 DNA reads TGTGCCAGCAGCCAAGGGGGAGCGACTACGCAGTATTTT.

The chain links TRBV6-5 to TRBJ1-6; maybe TRBD1 (6 bases). The CDR3 is made up of 15 amino acids. Germline assignment: CDR1 MNHEY and CDR2 SVGAGI. Trimming took 8 bases from V and 10 from J, leaving 21 bases between them. CDR3 coding DNA: TGTGCCAGCGGTCAGGGGTCCTGGGTGCGGTCACCCCTCCACTTT. Amino acids: CASGQGSWVRSPLHF.

The chain employs TRBV5-6 and TRBJ1-1; D is perhaps TRBD1 (6 bases). Between the trimmed V and J ends, which lost 4 bases and 0 bases, there was a span of 10 bases. This CDR3 has 14 residues. CDR1 and CDR2 (germline): SGHDT, YYEEEE. The CDR3 DNA sequence: TGTGCCAGCAGCCCGGACAGAATGAACACTGAAGCTTTCTTT. Protein: CASSPDRMNTEAFF. Combining the CDR3 with reference TRBV5-6 and TRBJ1-1 gives the whole variable domain DAGVTQSPTHLIKTRGQQVTLRCSPKSGHDTVSWYQQALGQGPQFIFQYYEEEERQRGNFPDRFSGHQFPNYSSELNVNALLLGDSALYLCASSPDRMNTEAFFGQGTRLTVV.

This clone came up once. J is TRBJ2-3 and V is TRBV5-8, with 14 bases fitting TRBD2. Unmatched junction bases numbered 15, after V lost 3 bases and J lost 6 bases. This CDR3 has 19 amino acids. Looked up from germline, CDR1 is SGHTS and CDR2 is YDEGEE. CDR3 sequence: CASSSPGLAGDRPTDTQYF. In nucleotides, the CDR3 is TGTGCCAGCAGCTCCCCGGGACTAGCGGGGGATCGTCCCACGGATACGCAGTATTTT.

The chain employs TRBV2 and TRBJ2-3; 9 bases are shared with TRBD1. CDR3 length equals 16 residues. Germline lookup yields CDR1 SNHLY and CDR2 FYNNEI. Trimming at V came to 7 bases and at J to 0 bases, leaving 8 bases not matched to a gene. The CDR3 region has the DNA TGTGCCAGCAAAGACCGTGGGACAGGGAGCACAGATACGCAGTATTTT. Protein product: CASKDRGTGSTDTQYF.

The chain is built from TRBV9 and TRBJ1-2, with D possibly TRBD1 on 5 matching bases. This CDR3 comprises 14 residues. The ends were cut back, 4 bases at V and 6 bases at J, with 16 bases in the middle. Per the germline V gene, CDR1 is SGDLS and CDR2 is YYNGEE. CDR3 in amino acids: CASSPRNRGDGYTF. CDR3 sequence (DNA): TGTGCCAGCAGCCCCCGAAACCGAGGGGATGGCTACACCTTC.

V and J are TRBV27 and TRBJ2-6; no reliable D call. The CDR3 covers 13 residues. Trimming took off 5 bases at V and 4 bases at J, with 6 bases between the two ends. Germline CDR1 MNHEY, CDR2 SMNVEV (reference sequence). CDR3 coding DNA: TGTGCCAGCAGTAGCCAAGGGGCCAACGTCCTGACTTTC. It translates to CASSSQGANVLTF.

This clone was detected a few times. The chain has TRBV28 and TRBJ1-6; D not certain. The germline gives CDR1 MDHEN, CDR2 SYDVKM. This CDR3 region has 11 residues. The V and J ends lost 6 bases and 11 bases respectively, with 8 bases between them. The CDR3: CASSLGTPLHF. In DNA, the CDR3 is TGTGCCAGCAGCTTAGGGACACCCCTCCACTTT.

V is TRBV9 and J is TRBJ2-3; 9 bases are a match to TRBD2. The CDR3 runs to 16 residues. Per germline, CDR1 SGDLS and CDR2 YYNGEE. J was trimmed by 5 bases and V by 0 bases; bases with no gene match: 7. CDR3 nucleotide sequence: TGTGCCAGCAGCGTAGATAGCGGGGGACTGGTAGATACGCAGTATTTT. Its protein is CASSVDSGGLVDTQYF.

The chain combines TRBV5-4 with TRBJ1-4; possible D gene TRBD1, 6 bases. Germline loops: CDR1 SGHNT, CDR2 YYREEE (reference sequence). The CDR3 covers 12 residues. Trimming took 5 bases from V and 8 from J, leaving 10 bases between them. The CDR3 reads CASSQGGEKLFF. The CDR3 region has the DNA TGTGCCAGCAGTCAAGGGGGGGAAAAACTGTTTTTT.

This chain connects TRBV4-3 to TRBJ2-7; TRBD2 matches at 10 bases. The trim removed 0 bases at V and 1 base at J, leaving 3 bases unmatched. The germline V gene has CDR1 LGHNA and CDR2 YSLEER. The CDR3 extends over 16 amino acids. The CDR3 nucleotides are TGCGCCAGCAGCCAAGAGTTAGCGGGGGGTTCCTACGAGCAGTACTTC. This sequence encodes CASSQELAGGSYEQYF.